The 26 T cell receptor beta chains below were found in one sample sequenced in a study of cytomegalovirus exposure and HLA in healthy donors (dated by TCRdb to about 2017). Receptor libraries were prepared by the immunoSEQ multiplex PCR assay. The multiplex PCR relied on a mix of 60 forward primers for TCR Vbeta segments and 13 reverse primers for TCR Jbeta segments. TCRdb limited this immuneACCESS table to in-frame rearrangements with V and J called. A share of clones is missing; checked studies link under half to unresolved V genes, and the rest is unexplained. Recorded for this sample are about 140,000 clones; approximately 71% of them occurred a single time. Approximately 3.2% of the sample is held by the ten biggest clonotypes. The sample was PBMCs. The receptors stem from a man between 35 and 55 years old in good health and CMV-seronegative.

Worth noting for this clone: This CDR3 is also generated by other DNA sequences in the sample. CDR3 sequence reads: CASSLGENTEAFF. The CDR3, as DNA: TGTGCCAGCTCACTCGGGGAGAACACTGAAGCTTTCTTT. The V gene is TRBV18, the J gene TRBJ1-1, with D uncertain. CDR3 length equals 13 residues. V shed 4 bases and J shed 1 base, with 7 bases lying between them. The germline CDR1 and CDR2 sequences are KGHSH and LQKENI.

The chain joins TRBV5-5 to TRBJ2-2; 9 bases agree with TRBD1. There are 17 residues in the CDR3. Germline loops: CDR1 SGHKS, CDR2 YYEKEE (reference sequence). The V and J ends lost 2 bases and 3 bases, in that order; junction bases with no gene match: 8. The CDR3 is CASSFSTGGLHTGELFF. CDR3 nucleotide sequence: TGTGCCAGCAGCTTCAGCACAGGGGGCTTGCACACCGGGGAGCTGTTTTTT.

DNA for the CDR3: TGCAGCGTTAGGACAGGCTGGAACACTGAAGCTTTCTTT. It encodes CSVRTGWNTEAFF. The J gene is TRBJ1-1, the V gene TRBV29-1, with TRBD1 matching over 7 bases. The CDR3 sequence is 13 residues long. The trim removed 5 bases at V and 1 base at J, leaving 4 bases unmatched. Germline CDR1 reads SQVTM; CDR2 reads ANQGSEA.

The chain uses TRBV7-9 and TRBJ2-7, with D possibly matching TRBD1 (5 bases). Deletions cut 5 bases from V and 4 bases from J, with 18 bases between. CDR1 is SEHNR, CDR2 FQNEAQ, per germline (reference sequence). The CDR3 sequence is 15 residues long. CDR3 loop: CASSPRGAVGYEQYF. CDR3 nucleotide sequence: TGTGCCAGCAGCCCCCGTGGGGCTGTAGGTTACGAGCAGTACTTC.

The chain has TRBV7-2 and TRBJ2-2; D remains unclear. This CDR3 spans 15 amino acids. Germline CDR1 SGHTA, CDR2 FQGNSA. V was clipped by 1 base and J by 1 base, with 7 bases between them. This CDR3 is CASSLVPGNTGELFF. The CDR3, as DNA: TGTGCCAGCAGCTTAGTACCGGGGAACACCGGGGAGCTGTTTTTT.

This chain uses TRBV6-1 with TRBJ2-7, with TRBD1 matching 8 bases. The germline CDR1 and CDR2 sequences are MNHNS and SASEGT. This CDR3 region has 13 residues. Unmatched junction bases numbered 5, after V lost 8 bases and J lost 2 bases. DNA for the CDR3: TGTGCCAGCCTCCGGACAGGGACCTACGAGCAGTACTTC. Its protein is CASLRTGTYEQYF.

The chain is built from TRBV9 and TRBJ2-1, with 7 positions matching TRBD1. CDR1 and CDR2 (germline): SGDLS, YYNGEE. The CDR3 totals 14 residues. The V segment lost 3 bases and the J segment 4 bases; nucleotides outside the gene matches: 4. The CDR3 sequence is CASSAGQVYNEQFF. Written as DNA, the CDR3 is TGTGCCAGCAGCGCCGGACAGGTATACAATGAGCAGTTCTTC. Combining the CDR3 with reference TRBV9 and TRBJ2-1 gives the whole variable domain DSGVTQTPKHLITATGQRVTLRCSPRSGDLSVYWYQQSLDQGLQFLIQYYNGEERAKGNILERFSAQQFPDLHSELNLSSLELGDSALYFCASSAGQVYNEQFFGPGTRLTVL.

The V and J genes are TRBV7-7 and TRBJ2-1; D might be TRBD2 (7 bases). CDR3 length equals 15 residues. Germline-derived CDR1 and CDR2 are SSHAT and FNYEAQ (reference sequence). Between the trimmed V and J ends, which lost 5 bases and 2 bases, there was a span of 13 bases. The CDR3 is CASSVRGDTYNEQFF. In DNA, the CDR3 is TGTGCCAGCAGCGTTCGGGGGGACACCTACAATGAGCAGTTCTTC.

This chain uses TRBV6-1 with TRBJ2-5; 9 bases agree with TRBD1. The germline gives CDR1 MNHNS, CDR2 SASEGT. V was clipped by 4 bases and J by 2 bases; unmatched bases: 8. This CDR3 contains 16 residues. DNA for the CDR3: TGTGCCAGCAGTGTTTCACAGGGGGCACGACAAGAGACCCAGTACTTC. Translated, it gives CASSVSQGARQETQYF.

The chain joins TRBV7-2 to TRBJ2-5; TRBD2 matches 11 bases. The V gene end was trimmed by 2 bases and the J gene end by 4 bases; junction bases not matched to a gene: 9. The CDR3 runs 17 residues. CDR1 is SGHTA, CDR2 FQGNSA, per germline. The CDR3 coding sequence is TGTGCCAGCAGCTTAACCTCCGGGCTAGCGGGGGGAGAGACCCAGTACTTC. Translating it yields CASSLTSGLAGGETQYF.

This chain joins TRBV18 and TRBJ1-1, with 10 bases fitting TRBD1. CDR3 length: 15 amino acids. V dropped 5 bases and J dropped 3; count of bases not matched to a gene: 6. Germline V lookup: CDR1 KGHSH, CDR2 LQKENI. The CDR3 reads CASSIRTGGDTEAFF. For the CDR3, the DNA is TGTGCCAGCTCAATCCGGACAGGGGGGGACACTGAAGCTTTCTTT.

CDR3 loop: CASSEVRMYTEAFF. The CDR3 DNA sequence: TGTGCCAGCAGTGAAGTGAGGATGTACACTGAAGCTTTCTTT. This sequence joins TRBV6-1 and TRBJ1-1, with D uncertain. V was clipped by 1 base and J by 3 bases, with 9 bases between them. The CDR3 loop spans 14 amino acids. Germline V gives CDR1 MNHNS, CDR2 SASEGT.

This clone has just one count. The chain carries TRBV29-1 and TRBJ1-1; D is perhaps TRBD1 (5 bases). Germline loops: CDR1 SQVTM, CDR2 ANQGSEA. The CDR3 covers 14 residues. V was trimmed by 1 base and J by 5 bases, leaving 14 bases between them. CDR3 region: CSVEGRGENTEAFF. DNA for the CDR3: TGCAGCGTTGAAGGGCGGGGGGAAAATACTGAAGCTTTCTTT.

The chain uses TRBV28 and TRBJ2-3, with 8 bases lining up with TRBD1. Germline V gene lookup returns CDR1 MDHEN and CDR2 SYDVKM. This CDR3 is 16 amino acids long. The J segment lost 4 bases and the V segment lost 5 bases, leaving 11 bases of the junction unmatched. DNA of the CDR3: TGTGCCAGCAGTCCCCACAGGGGGAGTGGAGCAGATACGCAGTATTTT. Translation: CASSPHRGSGADTQYF.

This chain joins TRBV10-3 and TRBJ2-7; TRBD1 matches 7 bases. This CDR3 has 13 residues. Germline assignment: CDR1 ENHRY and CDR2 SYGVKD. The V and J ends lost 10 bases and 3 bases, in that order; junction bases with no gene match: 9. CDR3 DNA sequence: TGTGCCACCCACCTAGGGGGCAACTACGAGCAGTACTTC. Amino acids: CATHLGGNYEQYF.

CDR3 in amino acids: CASSLSQTGRTEQFF. CDR3 bases: TGTGCCAGCAGCTTATCTCAGACAGGGCGGACTGAGCAGTTCTTC. The chain carries TRBV7-2 and TRBJ2-1, with 7 bases that match TRBD1. V gave up 2 bases and J gave up 9 bases; unmatched junction bases: 10. The CDR3 sequence is 15 residues long. The germline V gene encodes CDR1 SGHTA and CDR2 FQGNSA.

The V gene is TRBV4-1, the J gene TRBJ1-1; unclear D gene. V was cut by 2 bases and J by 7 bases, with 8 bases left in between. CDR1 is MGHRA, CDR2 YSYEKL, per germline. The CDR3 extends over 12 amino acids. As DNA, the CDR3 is TGCGCCAGCAGCCAACAACGGGGTGAAGCTTTCTTT. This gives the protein CASSQQRGEAFF.

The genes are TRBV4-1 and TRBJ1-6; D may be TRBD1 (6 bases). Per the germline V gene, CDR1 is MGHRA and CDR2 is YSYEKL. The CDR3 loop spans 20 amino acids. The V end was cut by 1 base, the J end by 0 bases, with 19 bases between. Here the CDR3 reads CASSQGPWTAESSYNSPLHF. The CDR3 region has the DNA TGCGCCAGCAGCCAAGGGCCGTGGACAGCAGAGAGCTCCTATAATTCACCCCTCCACTTT.

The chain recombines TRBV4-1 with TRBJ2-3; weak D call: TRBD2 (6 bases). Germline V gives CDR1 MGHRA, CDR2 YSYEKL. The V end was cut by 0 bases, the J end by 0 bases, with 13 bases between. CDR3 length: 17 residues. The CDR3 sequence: CASSQDERVTSTDTQYF. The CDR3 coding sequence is TGCGCCAGCAGCCAAGATGAGCGGGTCACTAGCACAGATACGCAGTATTTT.

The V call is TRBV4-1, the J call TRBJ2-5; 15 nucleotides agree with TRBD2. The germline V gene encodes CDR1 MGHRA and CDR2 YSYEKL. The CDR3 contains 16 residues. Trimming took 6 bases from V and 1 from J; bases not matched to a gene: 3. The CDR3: CASRGLAGGLQETQYF. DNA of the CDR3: TGCGCCAGCAGGGGACTAGCGGGGGGCCTCCAAGAGACCCAGTACTTC.

CDR3 sequence: CAWSVWETSGRSRETQYF. The CDR3 DNA sequence: TGTGCCTGGAGTGTATGGGAGACTAGCGGGCGGTCCCGGGAGACCCAGTACTTC. This chain uses TRBV30 with TRBJ2-5; 10 bases agree with TRBD2. Trimming removed 0 bases from V and 5 bases from J; junction bases left unmatched: 15. The CDR3 loop spans 18 amino acids. CDR1 and CDR2 from the germline V gene are GTSNPN and SVGIG (reference sequence).

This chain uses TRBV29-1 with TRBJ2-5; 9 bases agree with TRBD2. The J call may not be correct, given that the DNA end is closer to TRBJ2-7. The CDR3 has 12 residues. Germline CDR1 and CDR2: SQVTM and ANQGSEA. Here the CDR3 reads CSAAGGSYEQYF. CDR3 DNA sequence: TGCAGCGCTGCGGGGGGGTCCTACGAGCAGTACTTC.

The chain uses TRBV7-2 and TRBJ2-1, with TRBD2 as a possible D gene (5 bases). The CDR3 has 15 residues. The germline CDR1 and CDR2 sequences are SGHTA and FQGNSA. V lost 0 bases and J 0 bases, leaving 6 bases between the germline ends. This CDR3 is CASSLAGSSYNEQFF. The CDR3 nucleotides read TGTGCCAGCAGCTTAGCGGGGAGCTCCTACAATGAGCAGTTCTTC.

CDR3 amino acids: CASSPVGAGWETQYF. DNA for the CDR3: TGCGCCAGCAGCCCCGTGGGCGCGGGGTGGGAGACCCAGTACTTC. The chain joins TRBV4-1 to TRBJ2-5; TRBD2 is a possible D gene (6 bases). V lost 4 bases to trimming and J lost 5 bases, with 17 bases between them. CDR1 MGHRA and CDR2 YSYEKL come from the germline V gene. CDR3 length equals 15 residues.

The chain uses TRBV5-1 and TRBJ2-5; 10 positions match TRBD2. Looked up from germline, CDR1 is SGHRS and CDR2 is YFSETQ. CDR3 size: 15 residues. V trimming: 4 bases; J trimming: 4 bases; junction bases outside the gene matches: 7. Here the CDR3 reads CASSQTAGGSETQYF. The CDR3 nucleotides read TGCGCCAGCAGCCAAACAGCGGGGGGGTCAGAGACCCAGTACTTC.

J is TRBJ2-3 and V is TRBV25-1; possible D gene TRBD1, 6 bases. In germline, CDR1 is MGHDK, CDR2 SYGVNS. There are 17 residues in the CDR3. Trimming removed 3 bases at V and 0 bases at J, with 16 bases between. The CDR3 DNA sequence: TGTGCCAGCAGTGACAACAGGGAGCCGCTCAGCACAGATACGCAGTATTTT. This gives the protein CASSDNREPLSTDTQYF.